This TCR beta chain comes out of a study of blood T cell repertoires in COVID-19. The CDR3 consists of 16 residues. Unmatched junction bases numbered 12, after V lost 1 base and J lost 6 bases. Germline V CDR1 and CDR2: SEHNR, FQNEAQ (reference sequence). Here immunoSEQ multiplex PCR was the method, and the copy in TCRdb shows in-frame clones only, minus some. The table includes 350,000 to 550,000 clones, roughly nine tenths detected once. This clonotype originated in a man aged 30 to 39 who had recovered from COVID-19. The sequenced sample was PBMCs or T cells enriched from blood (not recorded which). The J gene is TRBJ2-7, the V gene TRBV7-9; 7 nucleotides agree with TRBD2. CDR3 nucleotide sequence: TGTGCCAGCAGCTTAGATCGCGGGAGTCTGAATTTCGAGCAGTACTTC. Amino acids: CASSLDRGSLNFEQYF.